The 19 T cell receptor beta chains below come from one sample, sequenced in a study of T cell clones after liver transplantation (dated by TCRdb to the late 2010s). Libraries were constructed by the immunoSEQ multiplex PCR assay. TCRdb holds this immuneACCESS table with in-frame rearrangements only. Some clones are missing; in checked studies, unresolved V genes explain under half, and the rest has no known cause. The sample table lists around 100,000 clones, under 90% of them with a count of one. Approximately 2.8% of the sample lies in the top ten. This material consisted of CD4+ T cells from blood, taken approximately 43 months after liver transplant. These receptors came from a human patient who received a liver transplant. After a transplant, some T cells may be the graft donor's own cells.

The V and J genes are TRBV28 and TRBJ1-1, with D maybe TRBD1 (6 bases). Germline V CDR1 and CDR2: MDHEN, SYDVKM. With 7 bases removed from V and 5 bases from J, the gap between germline ends came to 14 bases. This CDR3 has 13 amino acids. CDR3 sequence reads: CASIDTGRTEAFF. The DNA for the CDR3 is TGTGCCAGCATCGATACAGGGAGGACTGAAGCTTTCTTT.

CDR3 nucleotide sequence: TGTGCCAGCAGCCAAGATGCTAGCGGGGGGGAGACCCAGTACTTC. It yields the protein CASSQDASGGETQYF. The rearrangement uses TRBV4-2 and TRBJ2-5, with TRBD2 matching 11 bases. The CDR3 runs to 15 residues. J was trimmed by 5 bases and V by 0 bases; bases with no gene match: 2. The V gene's germline CDR1 is LGHNA and CDR2 YNFKEQ.

The chain joins TRBV2 to TRBJ2-1; maybe TRBD1 (5 bases). Germline CDR1 and CDR2: SNHLY and FYNNEI. V shed 5 bases and J shed 13 bases, with 21 bases lying between them. The CDR3 contains 14 residues. The CDR3 reads CASSPQLNQGEQFF. The CDR3 coding sequence is TGTGCCAGCAGTCCACAATTAAACCAGGGCGAACAGTTCTTC.

This clone was detected once. The rearrangement joins TRBV9 to TRBJ2-2; 7 nucleotides match TRBD1. The CDR3 extends over 18 amino acids. Germline-derived CDR1 and CDR2 are SGDLS and YYNGEE. The J segment lost 0 bases and the V segment lost 0 bases, leaving 8 bases of the junction unmatched. In nucleotides, the CDR3 is TGTGCCAGCAGCGTAGTGGCAGGGGGAAGCGCGAACACCGGGGAGCTGTTTTTT. Translating gives CASSVVAGGSANTGELFF.

The CDR3 region is CASSSLGTGRHEQFF. CDR3 nucleotide sequence: TGTGCCAGCAGTTCACTCGGGACAGGGCGGCATGAGCAGTTCTTC. J is TRBJ2-1 and V is TRBV6-1, with 9 bases lining up with TRBD1. The CDR3 has 15 amino acids. The germline V gene encodes CDR1 MNHNS and CDR2 SASEGT. The junction had 10 bases not matched to a gene; V was cut back by 5 bases and J by 8 bases.

The CDR3 bases are TGTGCCATCAGTGAACAGGTTAGCGGGCAGTTCTTC. Protein product: CAISEQVSGQFF. The rearrangement uses TRBV10-3 and TRBJ2-1; D may be TRBD2 (6 bases). V lost 3 bases and J lost 12, with 12 bases in between. The CDR3 consists of 12 residues. In germline, CDR1 is ENHRY, CDR2 SYGVKD.

This rearrangement joins TRBV27 to TRBJ1-6, with unresolved D. Deletions cut 0 bases from V and 0 bases from J, with 9 bases between. Germline V CDR1 and CDR2: MNHEY, SMNVEV (reference sequence). This CDR3 has 17 residues. The CDR3 coding sequence is TGTGCCAGCAGTTTATCCCAGGAGGGCTCCTATAATTCACCCCTCCACTTT. Residues: CASSLSQEGSYNSPLHF.

The chain is built from TRBV2 and TRBJ1-3; TRBD1 agrees at 8 bases. V shed 6 bases, J shed 3 bases, and the junction held 7 bases outside the gene matches. CDR1 SNHLY and CDR2 FYNNEI come from the germline V gene. This CDR3 is 15 amino acids long. The CDR3 protein is CASSFEQGVGNTIYF. The CDR3 nucleotides are TGTGCCAGCAGCTTTGAACAGGGGGTTGGAAACACCATATATTTT.

The chain couples TRBV2 to TRBJ1-1; TRBD1 agrees at 12 bases. This CDR3 spans 14 amino acids. The germline CDR1 and CDR2 sequences are SNHLY and FYNNEI. CDR3 sequence reads: CAYRDRGPRAEAFF. The CDR3 DNA reads TGTGCTTACCGGGACAGGGGGCCACGGGCTGAAGCTTTCTTT.

The gene calls are TRBV7-9 and TRBJ1-2; weak D call: TRBD1 (5 bases). Trimming removed 0 bases from V and 6 bases from J, with 11 bases in between. The CDR3 is made up of 14 amino acids. CDR1 and CDR2 (germline): SEHNR, FQNEAQ (reference sequence). In DNA, the CDR3 is TGTGCCAGCAGCTTAGCCCTTAGGGGAGATGGCTACACCTTC. Translated, it gives CASSLALRGDGYTF.

This clone was seen only a few times. The V call is TRBV6-6, the J call TRBJ1-5, with D possibly TRBD1 on 5 matching bases. CDR1 and CDR2 (germline): MNHNY, SVGAGI (reference sequence). The CDR3 loop spans 14 amino acids. V was cut by 6 bases and J by 3 bases, with 12 bases left in between. CDR3 sequence (DNA): TGTGCCAGCAGCTTTACAGGTACCAATCAGCCCCAGCATTTT. Protein: CASSFTGTNQPQHF.

The chain uses TRBV2 and TRBJ2-5; 8 positions match TRBD1. Germline V gene lookup returns CDR1 SNHLY and CDR2 FYNNEI. CDR3 size: 14 residues. The V segment lost 10 bases and the J segment 2 bases; nucleotides outside the gene matches: 9. Written as DNA, the CDR3 is TGTGCCAACACGGACAGGGTCTTTCAAGAGACCCAGTACTTC. Translating gives CANTDRVFQETQYF.

CDR3: CASSGKREVVLQSTDTQYF. CDR3 sequence (DNA): TGTGCCAGCAGTGGGAAGCGGGAGGTGGTTCTGCAGAGCACAGATACGCAGTATTTT. The V call is TRBV6-4, the J call TRBJ2-3, with 9 positions matching TRBD2. The CDR3 extends over 19 amino acids. Trimming at V came to 4 bases and at J to 0 bases, leaving 14 bases not matched to a gene. Germline assignment: CDR1 MRHNA and CDR2 SNTAGT.

The chain joins TRBV2 to TRBJ1-2; D call uncertain. CDR1 is SNHLY, CDR2 FYNNEI, per germline. The CDR3 runs to 13 residues. The V and J ends lost 4 bases and 1 base respectively, with 7 bases between them. This CDR3 reads CASSAGLNYGYTF. For the CDR3, the DNA is TGTGCCAGCAGTGCGGGCCTTAACTATGGCTACACCTTC.

The gene calls are TRBV5-1 and TRBJ2-7; 9 bases map to TRBD2. The CDR3 contains 15 residues. Per the germline V gene, CDR1 is SGHRS and CDR2 is YFSETQ. After removal of 0 bases from V and 2 bases from J, the junction contained 3 bases not matched to a gene. CDR3: CASSLEVAGAYEQYF. CDR3 bases: TGCGCCAGCAGCTTGGAGGTAGCGGGAGCCTACGAGCAGTACTTC.

The V gene is TRBV7-3, the J gene TRBJ2-7; D is possibly TRBD1 (6 bases). CDR1 and CDR2 (germline): SGHTA, FQGTGA. This CDR3 has 16 amino acids. The ends were cut back, 1 base at V and 6 bases at J, with 19 bases in the middle. The CDR3 region has the DNA TGTGCCAGCAGCTTAATGTTGGCGCAGGGGACATCCGAGCAGTACTTC. Amino acids: CASSLMLAQGTSEQYF.

The chain couples TRBV6-5 to TRBJ1-1; a possible D gene is TRBD1 (6 bases). This CDR3 has 11 residues. V lost 7 bases and J lost 8, with 11 bases in between. CDR1 and CDR2 from the germline V gene are MNHEY and SVGAGI. CDR3 DNA sequence: TGTGCCAGCACTACAGGGCTAGAAGCTTTCTTT. This encodes CASTTGLEAFF.

The CDR3 nucleotides read TGTGCCAGCAGCATGGGACAGGGTAGCAATCAGCCCCAGCATTTT. Translation gives CASSMGQGSNQPQHF. The chain recombines TRBV7-2 with TRBJ1-5, with TRBD1 identical over 9 bases. The CDR3 has 15 amino acids. V gave up 5 bases and J gave up 0 bases; unmatched junction bases: 2. Germline-derived CDR1 and CDR2 are SGHTA and FQGNSA.

CDR3 DNA sequence: TGTGCCAGCAGTGACGGAAACTGGGGCAATCAGCCCCAGCATTTT. It yields the protein CASSDGNWGNQPQHF. The chain links TRBV2 to TRBJ1-5, with D unresolved. The V end lost 3 bases, the J end lost 2 bases, and 11 bases lay between the germline ends. CDR1 is SNHLY and CDR2 is FYNNEI in the germline V gene. CDR3 size: 15 residues.